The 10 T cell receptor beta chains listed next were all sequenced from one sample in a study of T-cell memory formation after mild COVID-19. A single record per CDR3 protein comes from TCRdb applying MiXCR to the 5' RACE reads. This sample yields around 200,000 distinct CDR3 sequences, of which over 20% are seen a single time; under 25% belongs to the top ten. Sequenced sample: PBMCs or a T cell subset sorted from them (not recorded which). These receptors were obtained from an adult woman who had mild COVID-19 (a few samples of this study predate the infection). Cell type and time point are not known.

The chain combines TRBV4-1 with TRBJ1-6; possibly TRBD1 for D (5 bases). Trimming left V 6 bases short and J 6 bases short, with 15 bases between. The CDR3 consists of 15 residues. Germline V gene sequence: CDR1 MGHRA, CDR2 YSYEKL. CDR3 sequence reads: CASRHPGAGNSPLHF. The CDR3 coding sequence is TGCGCCAGCAGACACCCCGGGGCAGGTAATTCACCCCTCCACTTT.

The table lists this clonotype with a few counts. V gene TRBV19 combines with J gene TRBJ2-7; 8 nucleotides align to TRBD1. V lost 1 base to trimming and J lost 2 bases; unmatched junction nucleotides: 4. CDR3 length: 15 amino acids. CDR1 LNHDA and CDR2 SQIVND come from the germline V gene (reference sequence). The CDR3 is CASSIGVTGAYEQYF. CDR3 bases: TGTGCCAGTAGTATAGGGGTGACAGGGGCCTACGAGCAGTACTTC. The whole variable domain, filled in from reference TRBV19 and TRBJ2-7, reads DGGITQSPKYLFRKEGQNVTLSCEQNLNHDAMYWYRQDPGQGLRLIYYSQIVNDFQKGDIAEGYSVSREKKESFPLTVTSAQKNPTAFYLCASSIGVTGAYEQYFGPGTRLTVT.

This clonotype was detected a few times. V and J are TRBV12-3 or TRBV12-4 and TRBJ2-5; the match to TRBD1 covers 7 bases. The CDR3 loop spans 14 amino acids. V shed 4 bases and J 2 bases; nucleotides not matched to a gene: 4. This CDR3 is CASSSPTGQETQYF. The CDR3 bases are TGTGCCAGCAGTTCTCCGACAGGGCAAGAGACCCAGTACTTC.

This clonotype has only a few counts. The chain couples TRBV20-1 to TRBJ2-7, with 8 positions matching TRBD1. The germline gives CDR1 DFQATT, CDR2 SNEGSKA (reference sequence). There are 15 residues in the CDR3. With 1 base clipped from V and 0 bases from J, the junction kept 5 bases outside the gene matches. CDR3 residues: CSARVWGQVSYEQYF. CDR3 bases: TGCAGTGCTAGAGTGTGGGGACAGGTCTCCTACGAGCAGTACTTC.

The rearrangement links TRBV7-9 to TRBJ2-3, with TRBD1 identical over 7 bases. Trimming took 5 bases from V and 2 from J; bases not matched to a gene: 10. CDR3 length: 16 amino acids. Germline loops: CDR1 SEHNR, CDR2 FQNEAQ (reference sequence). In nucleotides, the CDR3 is TGTGCCAGCAGCGAATGGGCCGGGACAGCCACAGATACGCAGTATTTT. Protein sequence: CASSEWAGTATDTQYF.

CDR3 nucleotide sequence: TGCAGTGCTCGGGACAGGGAGTCCTACGAGCAGTACTTC. The encoded protein is CSARDRESYEQYF. This sequence joins TRBV20-1 and TRBJ2-7, with 9 bases aligning to TRBD1. This CDR3 has 13 residues. Germline CDR1 and CDR2: DFQATT and SNEGSKA (reference sequence). V gave up 5 bases and J gave up 1 base; unmatched junction bases: 3.

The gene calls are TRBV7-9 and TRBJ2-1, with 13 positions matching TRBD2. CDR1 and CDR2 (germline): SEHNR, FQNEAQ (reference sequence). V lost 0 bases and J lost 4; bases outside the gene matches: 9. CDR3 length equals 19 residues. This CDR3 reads CASSLAHSTSGGLYNEQFF. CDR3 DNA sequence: TGTGCCAGCAGCTTAGCGCATTCGACTAGCGGGGGGCTATACAATGAGCAGTTCTTC.

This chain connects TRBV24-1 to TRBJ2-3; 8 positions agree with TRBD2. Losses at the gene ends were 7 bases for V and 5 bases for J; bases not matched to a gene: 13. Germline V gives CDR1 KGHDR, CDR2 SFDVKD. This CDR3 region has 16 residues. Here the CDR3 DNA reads TGTGCCACCAGCCAAGGACCCGGGACTAGGAAAGATACGCAGTATTTT. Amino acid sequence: CATSQGPGTRKDTQYF.

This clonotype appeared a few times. The CDR3: CASGAWNTEAFF. Written as DNA, the CDR3 is TGTGCCAGCGGTGCATGGAACACTGAAGCTTTCTTT. The genes are TRBV6-5 and TRBJ1-1; D ambiguous. V was clipped by 8 bases and J by 1 base, with 8 bases between them. This CDR3 region has 12 residues. The germline CDR1 and CDR2 sequences are MNHEY and SVGAGI.

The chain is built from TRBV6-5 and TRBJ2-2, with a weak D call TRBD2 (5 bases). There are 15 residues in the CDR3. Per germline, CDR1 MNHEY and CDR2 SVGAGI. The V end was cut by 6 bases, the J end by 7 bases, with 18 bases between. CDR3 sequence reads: CASRPQIQRSGELFF. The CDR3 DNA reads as TGTGCCAGCAGGCCCCAGATACAGCGGAGCGGGGAGCTGTTTTTT.